The 32 T cell receptor beta chains listed next were all sequenced from one sample in a study of OX40 agonist ivuxolimab in advanced cancers. Here immunoSEQ multiplex PCR was the method, and the copy in TCRdb shows in-frame clones only, minus some. This sample yields approximately 96,000 clones, of which around 90% are seen a single time; around 1.6% belongs to the top ten. Sequenced here: CD4+ or CD8+ T cells sorted from blood, sampled in a trial of the OX40 agonist ivuxolimab. The receptors here all came from an adult with an advanced solid tumor such as melanoma, head and neck, liver or kidney cancer.

This chain connects TRBV4-3 to TRBJ2-3; 9 nucleotides match TRBD2. Per the germline V gene, CDR1 is LGHNA and CDR2 is YSLEER. V lost 1 base to trimming and J lost 6 bases; unmatched junction nucleotides: 8. This CDR3 comprises 16 residues. In DNA form, the CDR3 reads TGCGCCAGCAGCCAAGCTTTGCGGGAGGGCGGGGATACGCAGTATTTT. Translation gives CASSQALREGGDTQYF.

The rearrangement links TRBV30 to TRBJ1-5, with 7 bases aligning to TRBD1. Germline V gene data show CDR1 as GTSNPN and CDR2 as SVGIG (reference sequence). The CDR3 has 15 amino acids. V lost 2 bases and J lost 0; bases outside the gene matches: 4. The CDR3 region has the DNA TGTGCCTGGAGTCAGGGGGTTTATAGCAATCAGCCCCAGCATTTT. Translation gives CAWSQGVYSNQPQHF. Using reference TRBV30 and TRBJ1-5 for the parts outside the CDR3, the full variable domain is SQTIHQWPATLVQPVGSPLSLECTVEGTSNPNLYWYRQAAGRGLQLLFYSVGIGQISSEVPQNLSASRPQDRQFILSSKKLLLSDSGFYLCAWSQGVYSNQPQHFGDGTRLSIL.

V gene TRBV9 combines with J gene TRBJ2-5; D is ambiguous. The J call could be wrong; TRBJ2-7 is a better fit for the DNA end. The V gene's germline CDR1 is SGDLS and CDR2 YYNGEE. The length of the CDR3 is 12 residues. DNA of the CDR3: TGTGCCAGCGGCAGACGTTCTGACGAGCAGTACTTC. Protein sequence: CASGRRSDEQYF.

The rearrangement uses TRBV11-3 and TRBJ2-7; D not certain. Looked up from germline, CDR1 is SGHNT and CDR2 is YENEEA. This CDR3 contains 14 residues. Trimming stripped 1 base from V and 5 bases from J, with 12 bases between. In nucleotides, the CDR3 is TGTGCCAGCAGCTTAGGGCAGCCTGGCCACGAGCAGTACTTC. Protein sequence: CASSLGQPGHEQYF.

This clone was detected a few times. This chain uses TRBV7-9 with TRBJ2-4; 7 positions match TRBD2. The CDR3 loop spans 17 amino acids. The junction had 10 bases not matched to a gene; V was cut back by 1 base and J by 4 bases. CDR1 and CDR2 from the germline V gene are SEHNR and FQNEAQ (reference sequence). CDR3 sequence reads: CASSLVLWEGTKNIQYF. The DNA of the CDR3 is TGTGCCAGCAGCTTAGTCCTGTGGGAGGGAACTAAAAACATTCAGTACTTC.

The rearrangement links TRBV5-1 to TRBJ2-1; a possible D gene is TRBD2 (5 bases). Germline CDR1 reads SGHRS; CDR2 reads YFSETQ. CDR3 length: 14 residues. The V and J ends lost 4 bases and 6 bases respectively, with 14 bases between them. Written as DNA, the CDR3 is TGCGCCAGCAGCCTATCTAGCTCCCTCAATGAGCAGTTCTTC. This encodes CASSLSSSLNEQFF.

The table lists this clone with a count of one. This chain connects TRBV9 to TRBJ2-3, with D unclear. V was shortened by 2 bases and J by 2 bases, with 6 bases between the two germline ends. Germline loops: CDR1 SGDLS, CDR2 YYNGEE. CDR3 length equals 13 residues. The CDR3 protein is CASSVDNTDTQYF. In DNA form, the CDR3 reads TGTGCCAGCAGCGTTGACAACACAGATACGCAGTATTTT.

The chain has TRBV18 and TRBJ1-3; D ambiguous. Germline CDR1 and CDR2: KGHSH and LQKENI. Deletions cut 6 bases from V and 0 bases from J, with 15 bases between. The CDR3 length is 16 residues. CDR3 DNA sequence: TGTGCCAGCTCTCCAGTCACGGTTCTCTCTGGAAACACCATATATTTT. Its translation is CASSPVTVLSGNTIYF. Supplemented by reference TRBV18 and TRBJ1-3, the full variable domain reads NAGVMQNPRHLVRRRGQEARLRCSPMKGHSHVYWYRQLPEEGLKFMVYLQKENIIDESGMPKERFSAEFPKEGPSILRIQQVVRGDSAAYFCASSPVTVLSGNTIYFGEGSWLTVV.

J is TRBJ2-1 and V is TRBV11-2; 7 bases agree with TRBD2. The CDR3 is 16 amino acids. Germline V lookup: CDR1 SGHAT, CDR2 FQNNGV. J lost 4 bases, V lost 5 bases, and 11 bases had no gene match. The CDR3: CASSPRSREAYNEQFF. CDR3 DNA: TGTGCCAGCAGCCCAAGAAGCCGGGAGGCGTACAATGAGCAGTTCTTC.

V usage is TRBV7-9 and J usage is TRBJ2-3; TRBD2 matches 9 bases. CDR3 length: 18 amino acids. After removal of 5 bases from V and 0 bases from J, the junction contained 12 bases not matched to a gene. The germline V gene encodes CDR1 SEHNR and CDR2 FQNEAQ (reference sequence). CDR3 nucleotides: TGTGCCAGCAGCACCGCCCTACCTAGCGGGGCTAGCACAGATACGCAGTATTTT. Its translation is CASSTALPSGASTDTQYF.

This sequence joins TRBV11-1 and TRBJ1-1, with 9 bases lining up with TRBD1. The CDR3 is made up of 14 amino acids. Germline loops: CDR1 SGHAT, CDR2 FQDESV (reference sequence). J gave up 4 bases and V 3 bases, and 3 bases lay outside the gene matches. The CDR3 here is CASSFDRGFTEAFF. The CDR3 region has the DNA TGTGCCAGCAGCTTTGACAGGGGGTTCACTGAAGCTTTCTTT.

This sequence joins TRBV6-5 and TRBJ2-7; 7 bases map to TRBD1. Germline V CDR1 and CDR2: MNHEY, SVGAGI. The CDR3 is made up of 16 amino acids. Unmatched junction bases numbered 8, after V lost 0 bases and J lost 3 bases. The CDR3 sequence: CASSYSTTAGGYEQYF. The CDR3 bases are TGTGCCAGCAGTTACTCGACAACGGCAGGGGGCTACGAGCAGTACTTC.

The V call is TRBV15, the J call TRBJ2-7, with 8 bases lining up with TRBD1. Looked up from germline, CDR1 is LNHNV and CDR2 is YYDKDF (reference sequence). CDR3 length: 15 amino acids. With 4 bases clipped from V and 2 bases from J, the junction kept 7 bases outside the gene matches. CDR3: CATSIGDRITYEQYF. The DNA for the CDR3 is TGTGCCACCAGCATCGGGGACAGGATAACCTACGAGCAGTACTTC.

This chain joins TRBV5-4 and TRBJ2-5, with D maybe TRBD2 (6 bases). V lost 4 bases and J 7 bases, leaving 20 bases between the germline ends. This CDR3 has 15 residues. CDR1 and CDR2 (germline): SGHNT, YYREEE (reference sequence). CDR3 region: CASSPQGLLSGTQYF. The CDR3 region has the DNA TGTGCCAGCAGCCCGCAGGGACTTCTATCGGGGACCCAGTACTTC. The full variable domain, completed using reference TRBV5-4 and TRBJ2-5, is ETGVTQSPTHLIKTRGQQVTLRCSSQSGHNTVSWYQQALGQGPQFIFQYYREEENGRGNFPPRFSGLQFPNYSSELNVNALELDDSALYLCASSPQGLLSGTQYFGPGTRLLVL.

The chain combines TRBV7-2 with TRBJ2-7; unclear D gene. The V end lost 2 bases, the J end lost 1 base, and 3 bases lay between the germline ends. CDR1 SGHTA and CDR2 FQGNSA come from the germline V gene. The CDR3 is 12 residues long. The CDR3 DNA sequence: TGTGCCAGCAGCTTAACATCCTACGAGCAGTACTTC. Translation: CASSLTSYEQYF.

The chain uses TRBV5-1 and TRBJ2-3, with D possibly being TRBD2 (5 bases). The ends were cut back, 2 bases at V and 5 bases at J, with 9 bases in the middle. Germline loops: CDR1 SGHRS, CDR2 YFSETQ. The CDR3 sequence is 13 residues long. The CDR3 protein is CASSFRSGDTQYF. CDR3 coding DNA: TGCGCCAGCAGCTTCAGAAGCGGAGATACGCAGTATTTT.

The chain has TRBV6-1 and TRBJ2-6; D remains ambiguous. V was trimmed by 6 bases and J by 0 bases, leaving 6 bases between them. CDR1 and CDR2 (germline): MNHNS, SASEGT. This CDR3 spans 14 amino acids. The CDR3, as DNA: TGTGCCAGCAGAATGTACTCTGGGGCCAACGTCCTGACTTTC. It is translated as CASRMYSGANVLTF.

The V and J genes are TRBV6-1 and TRBJ1-2; TRBD1 might be the D (6 bases). The V and J ends lost 4 bases and 6 bases respectively, with 27 bases between them. The CDR3 is 18 amino acids. Per germline, CDR1 MNHNS and CDR2 SASEGT. Here the CDR3 reads CASSVMTNRVGLSDGYTF. The CDR3 nucleotides read TGTGCCAGCAGTGTCATGACGAACAGGGTAGGTCTATCGGATGGCTACACCTTC.

The gene calls are TRBV7-9 and TRBJ2-3, with D hard to call. CDR1 and CDR2 from the germline V gene are SEHNR and FQNEAQ (reference sequence). The CDR3 loop spans 14 amino acids. V was trimmed by 6 bases and J by 0 bases, leaving 10 bases between them. The chain's CDR3 is CASSWATSTDTQYF. In DNA form, the CDR3 reads TGTGCCAGCAGTTGGGCGACTAGCACAGATACGCAGTATTTT. The full variable domain, rest sourced from reference TRBV7-9 and TRBJ2-3, is DTGVSQNPRHKITKRGQNVTFRCDPISEHNRLYWYRQTLGQGPEFLTYFQNEAQLEKSRLLSDRFSAERPKGSFSTLEIQRTEQGDSAMYLCASSWATSTDTQYFGPGTRLTVL.

This rearrangement joins TRBV6-5 to TRBJ1-1, with D tentatively TRBD1 (6 bases). Trimming took 7 bases from V and 5 from J, leaving 11 bases between them. Per germline, CDR1 MNHEY and CDR2 SVGAGI. This CDR3 region has 12 residues. The CDR3 is CASNRARTEAFF. In DNA form, the CDR3 reads TGTGCCAGCAACAGGGCACGGACTGAAGCTTTCTTT.

This chain uses TRBV4-2 with TRBJ1-5, with a weak D call TRBD1 (6 bases). CDR1 and CDR2 from the germline V gene are LGHNA and YNFKEQ. The CDR3 sequence is 15 residues long. Trimming took 0 bases from V and 6 from J, leaving 12 bases between them. CDR3 nucleotides: TGTGCCAGCAGCCAAGATACAGGACAGCCTCAGCCCCAGCATTTT. Its protein is CASSQDTGQPQPQHF.

The genes are TRBV2 and TRBJ1-2; D is undetermined. V lost 1 base and J lost 5, with 14 bases in between. CDR1 is SNHLY and CDR2 is FYNNEI in the germline V gene. This CDR3 contains 15 residues. The CDR3 DNA is TGTGCCAGCAGTGAAGTGGGCAGCCCGGGGTATGGCTACACCTTC. This encodes CASSEVGSPGYGYTF.

The J gene is TRBJ1-5, the V gene TRBV7-2, with a tentative D call TRBD1 (6 bases). Germline lookup yields CDR1 SGHTA and CDR2 FQGNSA. This CDR3 has 16 residues. Trimming left V 5 bases short and J 6 bases short, with 20 bases between. The CDR3 is CASSQSPTGQGQPQHF. The CDR3 DNA follows: TGTGCCAGCAGCCAGTCCCCCACAGGGCAGGGTCAGCCCCAGCATTTT.

The J gene is TRBJ1-2, the V gene TRBV11-3, with 8 nucleotides matching TRBD1. The CDR3 runs to 14 residues. The ends lost 1 base at V and 14 bases at J; junction bases unmatched: 12. The germline CDR1 and CDR2 sequences are SGHNT and YENEEA. In DNA, the CDR3 is TGTGCCAGCAGCTTAGGTAGGACAGGGACCGGTCCGACCTTC. It specifies CASSLGRTGTGPTF.

For the CDR3, the DNA is TGTGCCAGCAGCCGGTTACAGGGGGCAAACACTGAAGCTTTCTTT. Its translation is CASSRLQGANTEAFF. J is TRBJ1-1 and V is TRBV14; 9 bases are shared with TRBD1. The V gene's germline CDR1 is SGHDN and CDR2 FVKESK. With 4 bases clipped from V and 2 bases from J, the junction kept 5 bases outside the gene matches. The CDR3 is 15 amino acids.

The chain carries TRBV6-6 and TRBJ1-2; the D gene is possibly TRBD1 (6 bases). V shed 5 bases and J shed 5 bases, with 18 bases lying between them. The CDR3 sequence is 15 residues long. CDR1 is MNHNY, CDR2 SVGAGI, per germline (reference sequence). In nucleotides, the CDR3 is TGTGCCAGCAGTGGCGAGGGGGAGCTCCTATATGGCTACACCTTC. It translates to CASSGEGELLYGYTF.

This clone has just a few counts. This sequence joins TRBV6-1 and TRBJ1-5, with TRBD1 as a possible D gene (5 bases). The V end was cut by 6 bases, the J end by 3 bases, with 12 bases between. Germline-derived CDR1 and CDR2 are MNHNS and SASEGT. CDR3 length: 14 residues. CDR3 amino acids: CASRYRSPNQPQHF. Here the CDR3 DNA reads TGTGCCAGCAGATACAGGTCTCCCAATCAGCCCCAGCATTTT.

As concerns this clone: The germline gene is not matched at one end of the junction; a read error may be the cause. The chain recombines TRBV7-9 with TRBJ2-1; D might be TRBD2 (6 bases). CDR1 and CDR2 from the germline V gene are SEHNR and FQNEAQ (reference sequence). The CDR3 length is 13 residues. CDR3 sequence reads: CASTLGGYNEQFF. The CDR3 DNA follows: TGTGCCAGCACCTTAGGAGGGTACAATGAGCAGTTCTTC.

This sequence joins TRBV6-1 and TRBJ2-3, with 7 bases matching TRBD2. This CDR3 has 13 residues. From germline, CDR1 is MNHNS and CDR2 SASEGT. With V trimmed by 8 bases and J by 8 bases, 10 bases remained unmatched. The CDR3 nucleotides are TGTGCCAGCGGGGAGGGGAGCACGGGTACGCAGTATTTT. This gives the protein CASGEGSTGTQYF.

The table lists this clone with a count of one. The rearrangement uses TRBV27 and TRBJ2-7; a weak D match, TRBD2 (5 bases). Germline CDR1 is MNHEY and CDR2 is SMNVEV (reference sequence). Trimming took 2 bases from V and 4 from J, leaving 9 bases between them. This CDR3 has 13 residues. The CDR3: CASSLPGTYEQYF. In DNA, the CDR3 is TGTGCCAGCAGTTTACCGGGAACGTACGAGCAGTACTTC.

This sequence joins TRBV10-2 and TRBJ1-1; no definite D call. The length of the CDR3 is 15 residues. From germline, CDR1 is WSHSY and CDR2 SAAADI. V was trimmed by 0 bases and J by 2 bases, leaving 10 bases between them. CDR3 in amino acids: CASSESLAANTEAFF. The CDR3 region has the DNA TGCGCCAGCAGTGAGTCGCTGGCGGCAAACACTGAAGCTTTCTTT.

The V gene is TRBV5-1, the J gene TRBJ2-7; the match to TRBD2 covers 9 bases. The CDR3 is 15 residues long. Germline V gene sequence: CDR1 SGHRS, CDR2 YFSETQ. V was clipped by 4 bases and J by 2 bases; unmatched bases: 7. CDR3 sequence: CASSVGLADTYEQYF. CDR3 sequence (DNA): TGCGCCAGCAGCGTGGGACTAGCCGATACCTACGAGCAGTACTTC.